This T cell receptor (beta chain) was sequenced during a study of PD-L1 blockade in urothelial cancer. Study overall: Patients commenced atezolizumab in about 2014, and it was given at 1,200 mg intravenously every 3 weeks. Blood drawn 3 weeks (second dose) and 6 weeks after treatment start was analyzed.

Study-level points and caveats: Larger 3-week expansion of tumor-associated blood clones was seen in durable-benefit patients. When pretreatment blood TCR clonality was below the median, it predicted better survival.

Turning to this clone: Its specificity is unknown.

The time point was: peripheral blood 6 weeks after treatment start. TCRdb's copy holds only in-frame clones and misses some; the assay was immunoSEQ multiplex PCR. This table holds approximately 93,000 clones, 75% to 90% found once. The junction had 7 bases not matched to a gene; V was cut back by 0 bases and J by 2 bases. The CDR3 spans 17 residues. Germline CDR1 reads SGHRS; CDR2 reads YFSETQ. The V gene is TRBV5-1, the J gene TRBJ2-3; 9 bases are shared with TRBD2. Here the sequenced sample was PBMCs, taken around atezolizumab (anti-PD-L1) treatment. The source is a man aged 65-85 years with urothelial cancer. The CDR3 DNA is TGCGCCAGCAGCTTGGTTCTAGCGGGGCCAGACACAGATACGCAGTATTTT. It codes for CASSLVLAGPDTDTQYF.